One and the same sample provided the 14 T cell receptor beta chains below, sequenced in a study of T-cell memory formation after mild COVID-19. TCRdb called the 5' RACE reads again in MiXCR, with one record for every CDR3 protein. The sample lists 110,000 to 150,000 distinct CDR3 sequences; less than 25% were seen once. Sequenced material: PBMCs or a T cell subset sorted from them (not recorded which). All receptors come from an adult woman who had mild COVID-19 (a few samples of this study predate the infection). Cell type and time point are not known.

The rearrangement joins TRBV7-2 to TRBJ1-1; D perhaps matches TRBD1 (6 bases). The germline gives CDR1 SGHTA, CDR2 FQGNSA. The V and J ends lost 5 bases and 4 bases respectively, with 17 bases between them. This CDR3 spans 15 amino acids. CDR3 sequence: CASSLSQGGGTEAFF. CDR3 coding DNA: TGTGCCAGCAGCCTATCACAGGGCGGAGGCACTGAAGCTTTCTTT.

This clonotype was seen a handful of times. The rearrangement joins TRBV7-9 to TRBJ1-1; D is ambiguous. The V gene's germline CDR1 is SEHNR and CDR2 FQNEAQ (reference sequence). The CDR3 loop spans 12 amino acids. The V and J ends lost 1 base and 5 bases respectively, with 5 bases between them. DNA of the CDR3: TGTGCCAGCAGCTTAGAACTGACTGAAGCTTTCTTT. Translated, it gives CASSLELTEAFF.

V gene TRBV5-1 combines with J gene TRBJ2-1; TRBD2 agrees at 9 bases. The CDR3 totals 15 residues. V was clipped by 0 bases and J by 7 bases; unmatched bases: 5. CDR1 and CDR2 (germline): SGHRS, YFSETQ. CDR3 loop: CASSLELAGENEQFF. The CDR3 DNA reads TGCGCCAGCAGCTTGGAACTAGCGGGCGAGAATGAGCAGTTCTTC.

This clonotype was seen a few times. The chain combines TRBV14 with TRBJ2-7; D perhaps matches TRBD1 (6 bases). This CDR3 region has 15 residues. Trimming shortened V by 5 bases and J by 0 bases, and 14 bases separated the two germline ends. From germline, CDR1 is SGHDN and CDR2 FVKESK. The CDR3 DNA reads as TGTGCCAGCAGCGCGGTACAAGGGGGCTCCTACGAGCAGTACTTC. Encoded protein: CASSAVQGGSYEQYF.

V and J are TRBV6-5 and TRBJ1-1; D is unclear. The CDR3 covers 13 residues. V was shortened by 0 bases and J by 1 base, with 3 bases between the two germline ends. Germline V gives CDR1 MNHEY, CDR2 SVGAGI. The CDR3 loop reads CASSYSENTEAFF. CDR3 nucleotide sequence: TGTGCCAGCAGTTACTCAGAGAACACTGAAGCTTTCTTT.

This clonotype has more than one count but fewer than ten. This chain connects TRBV2 to TRBJ1-2; the D gene is possibly TRBD1 (6 bases). Germline CDR1 reads SNHLY; CDR2 reads FYNNEI. This CDR3 has 12 amino acids. Trimming cost V 4 bases and J 5 bases, with 8 bases left between them. This chain's CDR3 is CASSGTEYGYTF. The CDR3, as DNA: TGTGCCAGCAGTGGGACAGAATATGGCTACACCTTC.

The sample holds a few counts of this clonotype. The chain links TRBV7-9 to TRBJ2-1; D is perhaps TRBD2 (6 bases). With 3 bases removed from V and 8 bases from J, the gap between germline ends came to 14 bases. CDR3 length equals 14 residues. The germline V gene encodes CDR1 SEHNR and CDR2 FQNEAQ (reference sequence). The CDR3 spells CASSFVGPGDEQFF. The CDR3 DNA reads TGTGCCAGCAGCTTTGTGGGACCGGGGGATGAGCAGTTCTTC.

V is TRBV29-1 and J is TRBJ2-6, with D perhaps assigned TRBD1 or TRBD2 (5 bases each). Germline loops: CDR1 SQVTM, CDR2 ANQGSEA. V gave up 4 bases and J gave up 2 bases, with 9 bases separating them. The CDR3 runs to 14 residues. CDR3 DNA: TGCAGCGTTGCGTTGGGGGCTGGGGCCAACGTCCTGACTTTC. As protein: CSVALGAGANVLTF. Together with reference TRBV29-1 and TRBJ2-6, the CDR3 gives the full variable domain: SAVISQKPSRDICQRGTSLTIQCQVDSQVTMMFWYRQQPGQSLTLIATANQGSEATYESGFVIDKFPISRPNLTFSTLTVSNMSPEDSSIYLCSVALGAGANVLTFGAGSRLTVL.

The chain is built from TRBV20-1 and TRBJ2-7; weak D call: TRBD2 (6 bases). Deletions cut 1 base from V and 7 bases from J, with 14 bases between. Germline CDR1 reads DFQATT; CDR2 reads SNEGSKA (reference sequence). The CDR3 consists of 13 residues. CDR3 nucleotides: TGCAGTGCTAGAGGGAGGGCCCGGAATGAGCAGTACTTC. Protein product: CSARGRARNEQYF.

This clonotype has more than one count but fewer than ten. The rearrangement links TRBV5-1 to TRBJ2-3; TRBD2 aligns across 11 bases. Germline-derived CDR1 and CDR2 are SGHRS and YFSETQ. Trimming took 4 bases from V and 2 from J; bases not matched to a gene: 6. The CDR3 is 16 amino acids. The CDR3 DNA is TGCGCCAGCAGCAGAGCGACTAGCGGGATCACAGATACGCAGTATTTT. It codes for CASSRATSGITDTQYF.

The chain is built from TRBV6-6 and TRBJ1-1; D is unresolved. Trimming removed 5 bases at V and 4 bases at J, with 8 bases between. There are 12 residues in the CDR3. The germline CDR1 and CDR2 sequences are MNHNY and SVGAGI (reference sequence). CDR3 protein: CASSPSRTEAFF. DNA for the CDR3: TGTGCCAGCAGTCCAAGTCGCACTGAAGCTTTCTTT.

This clonotype has just a few counts. The V call is TRBV4-1, the J call TRBJ2-7, with TRBD2 as a possible D gene (6 bases). V was cut by 5 bases and J by 6 bases, with 17 bases left in between. CDR1 and CDR2 (germline): MGHRA, YSYEKL. The CDR3 contains 14 residues. CDR3 protein: CASSYRDSNPEQYF. CDR3 DNA: TGCGCCAGCAGCTATCGGGACTCCAATCCCGAGCAGTACTTC.

V is TRBV6-5 and J is TRBJ1-2, with 10 bases lining up with TRBD1. The CDR3 extends over 12 amino acids. The germline gives CDR1 MNHEY, CDR2 SVGAGI. V dropped 5 bases and J dropped 8; count of bases not matched to a gene: 2. CDR3 nucleotide sequence: TGTGCCAGCAGTGGGACAGGGGAGGGCTACACCTTC. This gives the protein CASSGTGEGYTF.

V and J are TRBV4-2 and TRBJ2-1; 7 bases are a match to TRBD2. The germline V gene encodes CDR1 LGHNA and CDR2 YNFKEQ. V was pared by 2 bases and J by 7 bases, with 11 bases of the junction left unmatched. The CDR3 has 16 amino acids. The CDR3 here is CASSQLLAGQENEQFF. The CDR3 DNA follows: TGTGCCAGCAGCCAACTTTTAGCGGGCCAAGAGAATGAGCAGTTCTTC.